This TCR beta chain comes out of a study of metastatic and nonmetastatic thyroid tumors. About the research overall: Comparison of repertoires was carried out across blood and tumor or nodule tissue from malignant and benign thyroid patients.

Original handling: The study built a papillary thyroid cancer distant-metastasis classifier from CDR3 differences across clinicopathological groups. Via MiXCR, TCRdb re-called the PCR reads. These V and J calls rely on TCRdb rather than the paper's analysis. The repertoire holds under 35,000 clones, with roughly a third as singletons. Thyroid surgery had not been preceded by any treatment in any patient. The CDR3 runs 14 residues. Trimming shortened V by 6 bases and J by 0 bases, and 9 bases separated the two germline ends. CDR1 is LNHDA, CDR2 SQIVND, per germline (reference sequence). The clonotype comes from a female donor with papillary thyroid cancer or a benign thyroid nodule (not recorded which). Some clones in this sample may be carry-over from other donors' samples. The V gene is TRBV19, the J gene TRBJ2-1; D ambiguous. The sequenced sample was tumor tissue. The CDR3 loop is CASRQSYSYNEQFF. The CDR3 bases are TGTGCCAGTAGGCAGAGTTACTCCTACAATGAGCAGTTCTTC.